The rows below give T cell receptor beta chains drawn from one sample of a study of blood T cell repertoires in COVID-19. Using immunoSEQ multiplex PCR, the repertoire was profiled, and TCRdb retains in-frame clones only, with some absent. The sample includes about 100,000 clones, 90% to 95% of them seen just once. The sample was peripheral blood. The origin of the receptors is a woman in her thirties with acute or convalescent COVID-19. Each CDR3 is given with its conserved first and last residue. Fields, in order: V gene, CDR3 protein.

V: TRBV6-2/TRBV6-3
CDR3: CASSGSTDTQYF

V: TRBV28
CDR3: CASSFRRHDNSPLHF

V: TRBV10-3
CDR3: CAISSPDIKAGVSGGEQFF

V: TRBV7-2
CDR3: CASSSQGAYGNTIYF

V: TRBV11-2
CDR3: CASSLGDRGSPLHF

V: TRBV3-1/TRBV3-2
CDR3: CASSQSPGTGGSYTF

V: TRBV6-5
CDR3: CASSYFPDRTTYEQYF

V: TRBV10-3
CDR3: CAITKRDRSTEAFF

V: TRBV21-1
CDR3: CASSKRDRGRSNTEAFF

V: TRBV14
CDR3: CASSQYSGVTDTQYF

V: TRBV14
CDR3: CASRGAGGESSYNEQFF

V: TRBV28
CDR3: CASSLRPRGNSPLHF

V: TRBV6-6
CDR3: CATIDASFTMNTEAFF

V: TRBV5-1
CDR3: CASSWGQGSATNEKLFF

V: TRBV2
CDR3: CASLVAEETQYF

V: TRBV28
CDR3: CASSGGGWGTQYF

V: TRBV7-3
CDR3: CASPGGQAYNSPLHF

V: TRBV29-1
CDR3: CSVEGWTGQTYEQYF

V: TRBV4-1
CDR3: CASSHDSGGELFF

V: TRBV27
CDR3: CASSLSRGGGYGYTF

V: TRBV4-1
CDR3: CASRQPGQGSGYTF

V: TRBV10-2
CDR3: CASTSTGPYGYTF

V: TRBV16
CDR3: CASSVGRLNTEAFF

V: TRBV29-1
CDR3: CSVHRGGNTEAFF

V: TRBV11-3
CDR3: CASSSRGGGDSYGYTF

V: TRBV30
CDR3: CAWSGSTGVWETQYF

V: TRBV18
CDR3: CASSPPERGGGTEAFF

V: TRBV4-1
CDR3: CASSAVGTGGLNTEAFF

V: TRBV4-2
CDR3: CASSQDSAEQETQYF

V: TRBV4-1
CDR3: CASSQPTSSNEQFF

V: TRBV10-2
CDR3: CASSDTGQGRERAFF